Reported below is one TCR beta chain. The antigen is unknown. The sample is drawn from a study of shared clonotypes between healthy human individuals. The trim removed 2 bases at V and 1 base at J, leaving 6 bases unmatched. Germline-derived CDR1 and CDR2 are MDHEN and SYDVKM. The CDR3 loop spans 18 amino acids. Notes on the study in general: Genetic and exposure-history diversity was limited by the few donors.

Partitioning of CD4+ cells yielded a CD45RA+ naive subset and a CD45RA-negative memory subset. Measured with immunoSEQ multiplex PCR; TCRdb has only the in-frame clones, and not every one. Altogether under 2.5 million clones are present, 85% to 95% being singletons, with the ten largest covering about 0.41%. J is TRBJ2-6 and V is TRBV28; 9 bases line up with TRBD2. The TCR was taken from a man between 18 and 35 years old in good health. Some clones in this sample may be carry-over from other donors' samples. Material for sequencing was naive CD4+ T cells from PBMCs. Subset here: CD45RA+ positively selected. The CDR3, as DNA: TGTGCCAGCAGTTTAGCGGGAGGGCCCTCTTCTGGGGCCAACGTCCTGACTTTC. This gives the protein CASSLAGGPSSGANVLTF.